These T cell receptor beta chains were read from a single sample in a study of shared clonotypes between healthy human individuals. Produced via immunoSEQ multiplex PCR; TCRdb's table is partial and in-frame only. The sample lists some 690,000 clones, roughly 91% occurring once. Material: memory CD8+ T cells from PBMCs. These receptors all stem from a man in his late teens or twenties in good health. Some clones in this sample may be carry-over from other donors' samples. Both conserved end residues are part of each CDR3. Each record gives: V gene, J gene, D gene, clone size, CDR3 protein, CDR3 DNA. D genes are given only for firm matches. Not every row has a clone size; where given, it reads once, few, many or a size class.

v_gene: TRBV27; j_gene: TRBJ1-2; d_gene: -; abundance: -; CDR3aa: CASSPSGEAYGYTF; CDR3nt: TGTGCCAGCAGTCCCTCGGGAGAGGCCTATGGCTACACCTTC
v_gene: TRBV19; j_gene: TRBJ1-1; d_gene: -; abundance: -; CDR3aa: CASTPGVAVNTEAFF; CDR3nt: TGTGCCAGTACCCCCGGGGTGGCGGTTAACACTGAAGCTTTCTTT
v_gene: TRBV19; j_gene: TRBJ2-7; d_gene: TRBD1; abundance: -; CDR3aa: CASSLSGGSYEQYF; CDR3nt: TGTGCCAGTAGTTTGTCAGGGGGATCCTACGAGCAGTACTTC
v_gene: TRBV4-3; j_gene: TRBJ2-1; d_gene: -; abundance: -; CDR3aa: CASSQRDEQFF; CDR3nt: TGCGCCAGCAGCCAGCGGGATGAGCAGTTCTTC
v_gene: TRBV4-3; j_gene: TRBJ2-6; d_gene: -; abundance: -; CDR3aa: CASSQDIFEEGTANVLTF; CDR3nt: TGCGCCAGCAGCCAAGATATCTTCGAGGAGGGGACGGCCAACGTCCTGACTTTC
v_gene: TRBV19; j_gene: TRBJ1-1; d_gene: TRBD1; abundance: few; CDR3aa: CASSIAGTVSTEAFF; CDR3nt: TGTGCCAGTAGTATCGCCGGGACAGTAAGCACTGAAGCTTTCTTT
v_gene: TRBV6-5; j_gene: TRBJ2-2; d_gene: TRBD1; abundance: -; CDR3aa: CASSWGQYTGELFF; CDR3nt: TGTGCCAGCAGTTGGGGACAGTACACCGGGGAGCTGTTTTTT
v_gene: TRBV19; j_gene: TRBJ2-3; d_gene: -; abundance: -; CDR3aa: CASSTGTYTDTQYF; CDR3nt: TGTGCCAGTAGCACCGGGACTTACACAGATACGCAGTATTTT
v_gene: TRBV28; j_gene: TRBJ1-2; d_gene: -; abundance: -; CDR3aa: CASAPPRGYYGYTF; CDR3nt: TGTGCCAGCGCCCCCCCCCGGGGATACTATGGCTACACCTTC
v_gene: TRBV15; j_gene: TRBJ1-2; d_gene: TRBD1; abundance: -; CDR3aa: CATSRDLQTGETYGYTF; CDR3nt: TGTGCCACCAGCAGAGATCTTCAAACAGGGGAGACGTATGGCTACACCTTC
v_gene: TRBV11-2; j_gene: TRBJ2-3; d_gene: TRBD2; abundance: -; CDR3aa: CASSSPRDSGTSTDTQYF; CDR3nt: TGTGCCAGCAGCTCCCCCCGAGATAGCGGGACTAGCACAGATACGCAGTATTTT
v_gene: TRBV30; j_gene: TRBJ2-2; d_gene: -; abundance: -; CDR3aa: CAWARSAGELFF; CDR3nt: TGTGCCTGGGCCCGGTCGGCGGGGGAGCTGTTTTTT
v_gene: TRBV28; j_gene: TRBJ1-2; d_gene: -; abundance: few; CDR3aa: CASDYSTGTYGYTF; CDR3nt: TGTGCCAGCGACTACTCCACCGGAACCTATGGCTACACCTTC
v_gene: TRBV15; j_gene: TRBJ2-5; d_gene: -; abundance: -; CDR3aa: CATRKTGSLETQYF; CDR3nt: TGTGCCACCAGAAAGACTGGATCTCTAGAGACCCAGTACTTC
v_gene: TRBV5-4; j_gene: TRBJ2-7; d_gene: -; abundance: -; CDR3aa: CASSPPGREEQYF; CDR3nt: TGTGCCAGCAGCCCACCGGGCAGGGAGGAGCAGTACTTC
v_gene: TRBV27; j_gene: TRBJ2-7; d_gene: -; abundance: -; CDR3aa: CASSSTAVPGYEQYF; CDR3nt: TGTGCCAGCAGTTCTACGGCAGTCCCGGGGTACGAGCAGTACTTC
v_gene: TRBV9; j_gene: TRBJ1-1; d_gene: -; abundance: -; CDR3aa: CASSPPPGIRGDTEAFF; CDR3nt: TGTGCCAGCAGCCCCCCACCCGGGATCCGAGGGGACACTGAAGCTTTCTTT
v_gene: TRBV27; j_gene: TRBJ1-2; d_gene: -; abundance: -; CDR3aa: CASSVGPGYGYTF; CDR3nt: TGTGCCAGCAGTGTGGGTCCTGGCTATGGCTACACCTTC
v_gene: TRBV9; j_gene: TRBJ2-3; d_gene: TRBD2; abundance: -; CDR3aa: CASATPAGAGTDTQYF; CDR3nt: TGTGCCAGCGCCACACCAGCGGGGGCGGGCACAGATACGCAGTATTTT
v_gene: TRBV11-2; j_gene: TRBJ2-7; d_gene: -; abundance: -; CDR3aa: CASSLRWEPYEQYF; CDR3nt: TGTGCCAGCAGCCTACGATGGGAGCCCTACGAGCAGTACTTC
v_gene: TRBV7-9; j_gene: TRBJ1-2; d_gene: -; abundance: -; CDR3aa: CASSFSPDSSGYTF; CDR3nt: TGTGCCAGCAGCTTTTCTCCTGATTCGAGTGGCTACACCTTC
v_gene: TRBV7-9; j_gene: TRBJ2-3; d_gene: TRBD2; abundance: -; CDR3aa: CASSLPVSGSSADTQYF; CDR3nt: TGTGCCAGCAGCTTACCAGTGAGCGGGAGTTCGGCAGATACGCAGTATTTT
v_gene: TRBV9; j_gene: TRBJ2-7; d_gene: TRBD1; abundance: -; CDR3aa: CASSDRDRGQEQYF; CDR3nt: TGTGCCAGCAGCGATCGGGACAGGGGTCAGGAGCAGTACTTC
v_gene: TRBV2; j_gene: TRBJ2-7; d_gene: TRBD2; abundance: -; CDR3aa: CASSSTGTSGLSYEQYF; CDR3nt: TGTGCCAGCAGTAGCACCGGGACTAGCGGGTTATCCTACGAGCAGTACTTC
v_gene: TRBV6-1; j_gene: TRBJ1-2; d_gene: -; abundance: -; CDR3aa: CASSEFVGSANYGYTF; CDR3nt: TGTGCCAGCAGTGAATTTGTGGGGTCAGCTAACTATGGCTACACCTTC
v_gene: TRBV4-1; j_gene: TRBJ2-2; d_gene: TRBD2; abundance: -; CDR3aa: CASRKIVGGTGELFF; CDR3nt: TGCGCCAGCAGAAAGATAGTGGGGGGGACCGGGGAGCTGTTTTTT
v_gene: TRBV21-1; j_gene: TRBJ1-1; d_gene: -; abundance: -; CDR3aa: CASNEPVDTEAFF; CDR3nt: TGTGCCAGCAACGAGCCTGTCGACACTGAAGCTTTCTTT
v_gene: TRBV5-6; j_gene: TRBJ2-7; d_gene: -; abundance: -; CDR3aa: CASSSFLRGSSYEQYF; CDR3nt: TGTGCCAGCAGCTCATTCCTCAGGGGATCGTCCTACGAGCAGTACTTC
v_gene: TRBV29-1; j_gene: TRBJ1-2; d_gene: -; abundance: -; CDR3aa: CSVDLQPLVVGYGYTF; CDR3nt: TGCAGCGTTGACCTCCAGCCCTTAGTCGTTGGCTATGGCTACACCTTC
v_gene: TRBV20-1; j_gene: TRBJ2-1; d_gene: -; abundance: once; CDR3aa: CSAIGGNEQFF; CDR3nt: TGCAGTGCTATAGGGGGGAATGAGCAGTTCTTC
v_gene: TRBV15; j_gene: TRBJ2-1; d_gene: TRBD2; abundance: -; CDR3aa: CATSRDRGLAAYNEQFF; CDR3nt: TGTGCCACCAGCAGAGACAGGGGACTAGCTGCCTACAATGAGCAGTTCTTC
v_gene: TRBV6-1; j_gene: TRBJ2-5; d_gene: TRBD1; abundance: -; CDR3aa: CASKDRGQETQYF; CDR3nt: TGTGCCAGCAAGGACAGGGGGCAAGAGACCCAGTACTTC
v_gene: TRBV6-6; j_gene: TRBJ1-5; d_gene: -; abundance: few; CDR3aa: CASSQGTQPQHF; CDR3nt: TGTGCCAGCAGTCAGGGGACACAGCCCCAGCATTTT
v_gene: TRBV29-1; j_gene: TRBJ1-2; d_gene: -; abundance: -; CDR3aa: CSVEDRPPRGYTF; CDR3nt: TGCAGCGTTGAAGATAGACCGCCAAGAGGCTACACCTTC
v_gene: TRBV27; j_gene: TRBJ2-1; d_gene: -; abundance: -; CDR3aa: CASSPRRGNEQFF; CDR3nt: TGTGCCAGCAGTCCCCGCCGAGGAAATGAGCAGTTCTTC
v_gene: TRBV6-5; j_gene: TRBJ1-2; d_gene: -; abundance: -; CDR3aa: CASSSRDGGLGGYTF; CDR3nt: TGTGCCAGCAGCTCCCGGGACGGGGGACTCGGAGGCTACACCTTC